This T cell receptor (beta chain) was retrieved from a study of blood T cell repertoires in COVID-19. V lost 4 bases and J lost 6; bases outside the gene matches: 2. The length of the CDR3 is 13 residues. Germline assignment: CDR1 MNHEY and CDR2 SVGAGI. In the authors' workflow: Quantification of nucleated cells was approximated via reference gene primer amplification. The repertoire was sequenced with immunoSEQ multiplex PCR; TCRdb's copy has only in-frame clones and lacks some. V, J and clone size are taken as reported in that table, and D and trimming were inferred from the DNA itself. The repertoire holds 250,000 to 400,000 clones, approximately 88% seen once, with 1.5% to 2% in the top ten.

The sequence derives from a woman in her thirties with COVID-19, enrolled during active disease. The material sequenced was peripheral blood. The rearrangement joins TRBV6-5 to TRBJ1-2, with TRBD1 matching 10 bases. The CDR3 reads CASSLDRGDGYTF. Written as DNA, the CDR3 is TGTGCCAGCAGTTTGGACAGGGGGGATGGCTACACCTTC.